This T cell receptor beta chain was recorded in a study of monozygotic twins with inflammatory bowel disease (dated by TCRdb to the late 2010s). About the study as a whole: A total of roughly 28 monozygotic twin pairs were included in the full study, comprising nine German pairs (four IBD-concordant, five IBD-discordant) and 19 IBD-discordant Danish pairs. Within discordant pairs, disease-associated traits were sought mainly by comparing IBD patients with their genetically identical healthy co-twins. Each individual had, on average, about 151 000 unique TCRalpha sequences and 181 000 unique TCRbeta sequences available for analysis. What the research found in general, with its limitations: Measured by the inverse Simpson index, TCRbeta repertoire diversity was lower in IBD patients than in their healthy co-twins. No difference in repertoire similarity was observed between concordant and discordant twins, possibly owing to limited statistical power. Different T cell subtypes could not be distinguished in the analysis. The results gave no support for a single strong signal or clonotype linked to IBD. Compared with healthy twins, IBD patients shared fewer clonotypes with other individuals, and the difference was most pronounced in patients with signs of disease activity. Because patients received different immunosuppressive treatments, the repertoires may have picked up extra background noise and variability between individuals.

As for this clonotype: The antigen it recognizes is unknown.

Receptors were amplified or captured by 5' RACE. Each TCR library was prepared from about 4,000 ng of total RNA. For each sample, cDNA was synthesized in eight separate reactions using SMARTScribe reverse transcriptase. Unique molecular identifiers containing a 6-nucleotide sample barcode were introduced through template switching during cDNA synthesis. TCRalpha and TCRbeta cDNA was amplified in two nested PCRs of around 15 and 10 cycles, and bead purification was carried out after each PCR. Before amplification, the cDNA was treated with uracil DNA-glycosylase and purified using the QIAquick PCR purification kit. The second PCR added Illumina TruSeq-compatible adapters along with sample-specific barcodes. Library quality and concentration were assessed using TapeStation and Qubit, and about 5 ng of each library was pooled. Sequencing of the pooled libraries was done on an Illumina HiSeq2500 single-index Rapid Run using custom sequencing primers and 2 x 100 bp reads. As for the authors' bioinformatics: MiGEC version 1.2.6 was used for UMI-based consensus assembly, which corrected PCR and sequencing errors. MiXCR version 2.1.1 handled V(D)J alignment, clonotype assembly and CDR3 extraction. To normalise gene usage, clonotype sharing and MAIT/NKT TCR abundance, the top 1000, 10 000 and 20 000 clonotypes in each sample were analysed. After downsampling to 27 000 UMIs, diversity was calculated as the inverse Simpson index using the vegan R package. Statistical testing used paired Mann-Whitney U tests on the discordant twin pairs and applied Benjamini-Hochberg correction for multiple testing. The reads were reprocessed in TCRdb, with one entry per CDR3 protein sequence and no accompanying DNA. The V and J calls come from TCRdb's annotation, not from the publication. This sample's listing comprises more than 350,000 distinct CDR3 sequences. The ten largest account for 2% to 2.5% of the sample.

Looking up the germline V gene yields CDR1 SGHTA and CDR2 FQGNSA. From cysteine to phenylalanine, the CDR3 is 15 amino acids long. The protein alone is recorded here. From each donor, a roughly 2.5 ml peripheral blood sample was collected into PAXgene tubes and stored at -80 degrees C. Without T cell sorting, total RNA was isolated from whole blood using the PAXgene blood miRNA kit on an automated QIAcube. Deep TCRalpha and TCRbeta repertoire profiling with unique molecular barcoding was performed on peripheral blood of monozygotic twin pairs concordant or discordant for inflammatory bowel disease. Smoking habits were recorded for all twin pairs, and each individual was classified as a current, former or never smoker.

The source is a human donor with ulcerative colitis or Crohn's disease, or a healthy co-twin of an affected twin (not recorded which). The rearrangement joined TRBV7-2 to TRBJ1-4; as DNA is missing, the TRBD1 call by TCRdb cannot be tested. Input material: blood. The encoded CDR3 is CASRPSTGRNEKLFF. The variable domain in full, with residues beyond the CDR3 obtained from the reference TRBV7-2 and TRBJ1-4 genes, is GAGVSQSPSNKVTEKGKDVELRCDPISGHTALYWYRQSLGQGLEFLIYFQGNSAPDKSGLPSDRFSAERTGGSVSTLTIQRTQQEDSAVYLCASRPSTGRNEKLFFGSGTQLSVL.